This T cell receptor beta chain came from a study of regulatory T cells in long-lasting Graves disease. The study's findings and limits: Reduced TCR diversity was observed in persistent Graves' patients versus newly diagnosed patients.

As concerns this clonotype: What it recognizes is unknown.

According to the study, TCR beta libraries were built with iRepertoire HTBI primers and CDR3-region Arm-PCR. TCRdb re-called the multiplex PCR reads with MiXCR, one entry per CDR3 protein. Of about 440,000 distinct CDR3 sequences in the sample, 14% to 15% were seen once. The sample's time point: newly diagnosed GD, antithyroid drugs for less than 3 months. From RNA extracted from PBMCs, the TCR library was made. Trimming cost V 1 base and J 4 bases, with 18 bases left between them. Per germline, CDR1 SGDLS and CDR2 YYNGEE. The CDR3 contains 17 residues. The same specimen was also included in a second study, on T cells in Graves' hyperthyroidism and ophthalmopathy. This second study notes: The HTBI primer set served for first-round RT-PCR of the TCR CDR3.

The clonotype was recovered from a woman between 25 and 40 years old with Graves disease. The material was peripheral blood mononuclear cells (PBMCs), obtained at new diagnosis, from a patient treated with antithyroid drugs. This rearrangement joins TRBV9 to TRBJ2-1, with D perhaps TRBD2 (7 bases). The CDR3 sequence: CASSVRGWGGEYNEQFF. For the CDR3, the DNA is TGTGCCAGCAGCGTAAGGGGATGGGGGGGCGAGTACAATGAGCAGTTCTTC.